This passage covers 30 T cell receptor beta chains from one sample sequenced in a study of T cells after yellow fever vaccination. TCRdb reanalysed the 5' RACE reads using MiXCR and keeps one entry per CDR3 protein. The sample comprises 300,000 to 400,000 distinct CDR3 sequences, roughly 7.5% of which are singletons, and 15% to 20% rests with the top ten. Sequencing used PBMCs, obtained roughly 47 days after the first yellow fever vaccination. The source is a man between 18 and 29 years old who received the YFV17D yellow fever vaccine.

The rearrangement joins TRBV28 to TRBJ1-1; a weak D match, TRBD1 (5 bases). The germline V gene encodes CDR1 MDHEN and CDR2 SYDVKM. With 10 bases removed from V and 2 bases from J, the gap between germline ends came to 14 bases. The CDR3 extends over 13 amino acids. CDR3 amino acids: CATSSGANTEAFF. DNA of the CDR3: TGTGCCACCTCAAGTGGGGCTAACACTGAAGCTTTCTTT.

This clonotype was detected only a few times. This sequence joins TRBV6-2 or TRBV6-3 and TRBJ2-5, with D possibly being TRBD1 (5 bases). Trimming stripped 7 bases from V and 0 bases from J, with 9 bases between. The CDR3 is 13 residues long. Germline lookup yields CDR1 MNHEY and CDR2 SVGEGT. The CDR3 reads CASTKGYQETQYF. The CDR3 DNA follows: TGTGCCAGCACCAAGGGGTACCAAGAGACCCAGTACTTC.

A few counts support this clonotype. V gene TRBV3-1 combines with J gene TRBJ1-1; D call uncertain. There are 14 residues in the CDR3. Germline V gene data show CDR1 as LGHDT and CDR2 as YNNKEL (reference sequence). The V end lost 4 bases, the J end lost 3 bases, and 12 bases lay between the germline ends. The CDR3 sequence: CASSPTGADTEAFF. The CDR3 DNA follows: TGTGCCAGCAGCCCCACCGGTGCGGACACTGAAGCTTTCTTT. The variable domain in full, with the rest retrieved from reference TRBV3-1 and TRBJ1-1, is DTAVSQTPKYLVTQMGNDKSIKCEQNLGHDTMYWYKQDSKKFLKIMFSYNNKELIINETVPNRFSPKSPDKAHLNLHINSLELGDSAVYFCASSPTGADTEAFFGQGTRLTVV.

This clonotype has only a few counts. In DNA, the CDR3 is TGTGCCAGCAGCCAACTGACTAGCGGGGGGGCCTTGACCGGGGAGCTGTTTTTT. Protein: CASSQLTSGGALTGELFF. The chain is built from TRBV13 and TRBJ2-2; TRBD2 aligns across 14 bases. CDR1 PRHDT and CDR2 FYEKMQ come from the germline V gene (reference sequence). The CDR3 has 18 residues. V gave up 5 bases and J gave up 5 bases; unmatched junction bases: 10.

J is TRBJ2-5 and V is TRBV27, with TRBD1 matching 8 bases. The length of the CDR3 is 14 residues. The germline V gene has CDR1 MNHEY and CDR2 SMNVEV (reference sequence). Trimming cost V 5 bases and J 5 bases; bases outside gene matches: 7. The CDR3 reads CASSIHRGWETQYF. DNA for the CDR3: TGTGCCAGCAGTATCCACAGGGGGTGGGAGACCCAGTACTTC.

This clonotype was counted only a few times. The chain employs TRBV4-1 and TRBJ2-1, with 7 bases identical to TRBD1. From germline, CDR1 is MGHRA and CDR2 YSYEKL. The CDR3 covers 14 residues. V lost 6 bases and J lost 6; bases outside the gene matches: 8. In DNA form, the CDR3 reads TGCGCCAGCAGACTTCAGACAGGGCTCAATGAGCAGTTCTTC. Protein: CASRLQTGLNEQFF.

The gene calls are TRBV5-1 and TRBJ1-6, with 9 bases identical to TRBD1. Germline CDR1 and CDR2: SGHRS and YFSETQ. There are 15 residues in the CDR3. Trimming at V came to 6 bases and at J to 9 bases, leaving 10 bases not matched to a gene. CDR3 DNA sequence: TGCGCCAGCAACCCTGCGGGACAGGGCGGTTCACCCCTCCACTTT. Translating gives CASNPAGQGGSPLHF.

The J gene is TRBJ2-7, the V gene TRBV23-1, with D perhaps TRBD1 or TRBD2 (5 bases each). TRBV23-1 is an ORF, and what it does is uncertain. V was cut by 4 bases and J by 5 bases, with 15 bases left in between. The CDR3 spans 14 residues. The CDR3 is CASSLSEGQDEQYV. The DNA of the CDR3 is TGCGCCAGCAGTCTCAGCGAGGGGCAGGACGAGCAGTACGTC.

This clonotype was seen more than once but under ten times. The chain carries TRBV4-3 and TRBJ2-5; 10 bases are shared with TRBD1. This CDR3 has 17 amino acids. V dropped 0 bases and J dropped 3; count of bases not matched to a gene: 7. The germline gives CDR1 LGHNA, CDR2 YSLEER. DNA of the CDR3: TGCGCCAGCAGCCAAGAGCCTCCGGGACAGGGGAAAGAGACCCAGTACTTC. This encodes CASSQEPPGQGKETQYF.

This clonotype has more than one count but fewer than ten. The rearrangement joins TRBV7-9 to TRBJ1-1; D uncertain. The CDR3 loop spans 16 amino acids. The V end lost 1 base, the J end lost 7 bases, and 19 bases lay between the germline ends. Germline-derived CDR1 and CDR2 are SEHNR and FQNEAQ (reference sequence). The CDR3 here is CASSLGKYHNGNEAFF. The CDR3 nucleotides read TGTGCCAGCAGCTTAGGTAAATACCACAACGGGAATGAAGCTTTCTTT.

This clonotype was counted ten times or more. The chain employs TRBV29-1 and TRBJ2-3; D not certain. V shed 5 bases and J shed 1 base, with 13 bases lying between them. CDR3 size: 14 residues. Germline assignment: CDR1 SQVTM and CDR2 ANQGSEA. DNA for the CDR3: TGCAGCGTTCGTCCCCAAAGGGGCACAGATACGCAGTATTTT. It yields the protein CSVRPQRGTDTQYF.

The table lists this clonotype with a few counts. The V call is TRBV6-2 or TRBV6-3, the J call TRBJ1-6, with TRBD1 matching over 7 bases. Germline trimming cut 6 bases from V and 7 bases from J; bases unmatched to any gene: 9. The CDR3 length is 15 residues. Germline values: CDR1 MNHEY, CDR2 SVGEGT. The CDR3 bases are TGTGCCAGCAGACCATCACAGGGGAGGAATTCACCCCTCCACTTT. Translation: CASRPSQGRNSPLHF.

V and J are TRBV11-1 and TRBJ2-6; TRBD1 matches 11 bases. CDR1 is SGHAT and CDR2 is FQDESV in the germline V gene (reference sequence). CDR3 length: 14 amino acids. V lost 4 bases to trimming and J lost 10 bases; unmatched junction nucleotides: 3. CDR3 loop: CASSWTGGQNVLTF. The CDR3 DNA reads TGTGCCAGCAGCTGGACAGGGGGCCAGAACGTCCTGACTTTC.

This clonotype was counted between two and nine times. This chain uses TRBV7-2 with TRBJ1-2; TRBD1 might be the D (6 bases). The germline V and J ends were trimmed by 5 bases and 4 bases, with 17 bases remaining between them. The CDR3 runs to 15 residues. Germline values: CDR1 SGHTA, CDR2 FQGNSA. This CDR3 reads CASSPDRIGGYGYTF. CDR3 in DNA: TGTGCCAGCAGCCCAGACAGGATCGGAGGCTATGGCTACACCTTC.

This clonotype was found a few times. The rearrangement uses TRBV28 and TRBJ2-1; 10 nucleotides agree with TRBD1. The CDR3 sequence is 17 residues long. Per germline, CDR1 MDHEN and CDR2 SYDVKM. The J segment lost 0 bases and the V segment lost 3 bases, leaving 5 bases of the junction unmatched. CDR3 sequence: CASSFLRDRGSYNEQFF. The CDR3 nucleotides read TGTGCCAGCAGTTTCCTCCGGGACAGGGGCTCCTACAATGAGCAGTTCTTC.

This clonotype has just a few counts. The chain uses TRBV10-3 and TRBJ1-5, with a weak D call TRBD1 (5 bases). Germline CDR1 is ENHRY and CDR2 is SYGVKD. Trimming left V 4 bases short and J 7 bases short, with 14 bases between. This CDR3 has 14 amino acids. This chain's CDR3 is CAISGSQGRQPQHF. The CDR3 DNA reads TGTGCCATCAGTGGGTCTCAGGGCAGGCAGCCCCAGCATTTT.

At least ten counts were recorded for this clonotype. At one boundary the junction diverges from the germline segment, which might be a read error. The chain is built from TRBV5-1 and TRBJ2-2; no clear D. The CDR3 sequence is 13 residues long. Looked up from germline, CDR1 is SGHRS and CDR2 is YFSETQ. The CDR3 loop reads CASSLVGSGELFF. Here the CDR3 DNA reads TGTGCCAGCAGCTTAGTAGGCTCAGGGGAGCTGTTTTTT.

This clonotype was found a few times. The chain is built from TRBV7-2 and TRBJ2-4, with 7 bases aligning to TRBD1. V lost 5 bases and J lost 0; bases outside the gene matches: 7. Per germline, CDR1 SGHTA and CDR2 FQGNSA. The CDR3 extends over 16 amino acids. The CDR3 DNA sequence: TGTGCCAGCAGCCCCGGACAGGTCGGAGCCAAAAACATTCAGTACTTC. This gives the protein CASSPGQVGAKNIQYF.

This clonotype showed up just a few times. The chain carries TRBV12-3 or TRBV12-4 and TRBJ2-2, with D tentatively TRBD2 (7 bases). The CDR3 extends over 16 amino acids. Trimming removed 0 bases from V and 6 bases from J, with 14 bases in between. The CDR3 reads CASSLARRGGSGELFF. CDR3 DNA: TGTGCCAGCAGTTTAGCGCGGAGGGGGGGCTCCGGGGAGCTGTTTTTT.

V gene TRBV12-3 or TRBV12-4 combines with J gene TRBJ2-1; 10 bases are shared with TRBD1. This CDR3 region has 14 residues. V was pared by 6 bases and J by 7 bases, with 6 bases of the junction left unmatched. The CDR3: CASRPGTGVNEQFF. CDR3 DNA sequence: TGTGCCAGCAGACCCGGGACAGGGGTAAATGAGCAGTTCTTC.

This clonotype was seen ten or more times. The rearrangement uses TRBV7-2 and TRBJ2-3, with TRBD2 matching 8 bases. The CDR3 is 12 residues long. Germline CDR1 SGHTA, CDR2 FQGNSA. Trimming at V came to 4 bases and at J to 13 bases, leaving 7 bases not matched to a gene. As DNA, the CDR3 is TGTGCCAGCAGCTCAAGTAGCGGGGCGGAGTATTTT. Residues: CASSSSSGAEYF.

There are a few counts of this clonotype. The V and J genes are TRBV29-1 and TRBJ2-3; D may match TRBD1 or TRBD2 (6 bases each). This CDR3 spans 16 amino acids. Germline values: CDR1 SQVTM, CDR2 ANQGSEA. V was shortened by 8 bases and J by 8 bases, with 29 bases between the two germline ends. This CDR3 reads CSSEVGGSHPSGTQYF. As DNA, the CDR3 is TGCAGCTCCGAGGTGGGGGGCTCACACCCAAGCGGTACGCAGTATTTT.

This chain connects TRBV12-3 or TRBV12-4 to TRBJ2-3; perhaps TRBD2 as D (7 bases). Deletions cut 8 bases from V and 5 bases from J, with 17 bases between. The CDR3 extends over 14 amino acids. CDR3 nucleotides: TGTGCCAGCGCCTCAAGGGGGGGGCAAGATACGCAGTATTTT. Translated: CASASRGGQDTQYF.

This chain connects TRBV5-1 to TRBJ2-1; TRBD2 aligns across 12 bases. V gave up 4 bases and J gave up 7 bases; unmatched junction bases: 9. Germline V gene sequence: CDR1 SGHRS, CDR2 YFSETQ. The CDR3 loop spans 16 amino acids. DNA of the CDR3: TGCGCCAGCAGCATACCCACTAGCGGGGGGCGAAATGAGCAGTTCTTC. Translating it yields CASSIPTSGGRNEQFF.

The chain combines TRBV5-4 with TRBJ1-4; D not resolved. The CDR3 is 14 amino acids. The V and J ends lost 4 bases and 8 bases respectively, with 15 bases between them. CDR1 and CDR2 (germline): SGHNT, YYREEE (reference sequence). CDR3 nucleotide sequence: TGTGCCAGCAGCGCCGGTGGTTTGCGAGAAAAACTGTTTTTT. Translated: CASSAGGLREKLFF. Drawing the rest from reference TRBV5-4 and TRBJ1-4, the complete variable domain is ETGVTQSPTHLIKTRGQQVTLRCSSQSGHNTVSWYQQALGQGPQFIFQYYREEENGRGNFPPRFSGLQFPNYSSELNVNALELDDSALYLCASSAGGLREKLFFGSGTQLSVL.

This clonotype was observed a few times. Possible read error: a much larger clone is one base away. The V gene is TRBV14, the J gene TRBJ2-1; 9 bases fit TRBD1. Per the germline V gene, CDR1 is SGHDN and CDR2 is FVKESK. V lost 6 bases to trimming and J lost 5 bases; unmatched junction nucleotides: 2. The CDR3 is 13 residues long. CDR3 residues: CASRRTGDNEQFF. DNA for the CDR3: TGTGCCAGCAGGCGGACAGGGGACAATGAGCAGTTCTTC.

The gene calls are TRBV7-2 and TRBJ2-5; 9 bases are a match to TRBD2. The CDR3 is made up of 16 amino acids. Germline-derived CDR1 and CDR2 are SGHTA and FQGNSA. Unmatched junction bases numbered 8, after V lost 3 bases and J lost 3 bases. CDR3 residues: CASSFPPSGGKETQYF. The CDR3 bases are TGTGCCAGCAGCTTCCCCCCCAGCGGGGGGAAAGAGACCCAGTACTTC.

This chain uses TRBV27 with TRBJ2-7; 8 bases line up with TRBD1. Germline loops: CDR1 MNHEY, CDR2 SMNVEV (reference sequence). The CDR3 sequence is 17 residues long. The trim removed 5 bases at V and 5 bases at J, leaving 17 bases unmatched. CDR3: CASSPDAATGAQNEQYF. The CDR3 region has the DNA TGTGCCAGCAGTCCCGATGCCGCGACAGGGGCCCAAAACGAGCAGTACTTC.

The sample holds a few counts of this clonotype. The V and J genes are TRBV6-1 and TRBJ2-2; no clear D. This CDR3 comprises 14 residues. CDR1 and CDR2 (germline): MNHNS, SASEGT. With 7 bases removed from V and 4 bases from J, the gap between germline ends came to 13 bases. DNA of the CDR3: TGTGCCAGCACCGACGTGGGTTCCACCGGGGAGCTGTTTTTT. Its protein is CASTDVGSTGELFF.

The chain employs TRBV11-2 and TRBJ2-5; the match to TRBD2 covers 11 bases. The V gene end was trimmed by 5 bases and the J gene end by 5 bases; junction bases not matched to a gene: 13. Germline V gene lookup returns CDR1 SGHAT and CDR2 FQNNGV. This CDR3 spans 17 amino acids. The CDR3 nucleotides are TGTGCCAGCAGCCTAGGGGGACTAGCGGTTTTTAAGGAGACCCAGTACTTC. Its translation is CASSLGGLAVFKETQYF.